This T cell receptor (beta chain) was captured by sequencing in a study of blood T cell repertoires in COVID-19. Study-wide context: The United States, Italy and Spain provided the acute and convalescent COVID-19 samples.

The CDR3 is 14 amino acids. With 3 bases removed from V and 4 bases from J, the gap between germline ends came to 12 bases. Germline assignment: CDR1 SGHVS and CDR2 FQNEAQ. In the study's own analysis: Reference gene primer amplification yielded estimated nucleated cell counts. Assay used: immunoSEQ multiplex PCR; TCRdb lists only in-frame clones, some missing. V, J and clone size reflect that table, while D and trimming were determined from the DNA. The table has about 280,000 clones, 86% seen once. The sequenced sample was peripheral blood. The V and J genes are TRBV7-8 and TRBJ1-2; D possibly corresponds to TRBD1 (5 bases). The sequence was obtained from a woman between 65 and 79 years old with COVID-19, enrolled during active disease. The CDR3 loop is CASSFDGGVYGYTF. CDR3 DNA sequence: TGTGCCAGCAGCTTCGACGGAGGGGTCTATGGCTACACCTTC.